A selection of T cell receptor beta chains follows, all from one sample in a study of T cell responses to AZD1222 COVID-19 vaccine. Generated by immunoSEQ multiplex PCR, the TCRdb table keeps only in-frame clones and is missing some. In the table there are over 150,000 clones, about nine tenths of which are singletons. Here the sequenced sample was peripheral blood, taken on day 0 of AZD1222 vaccination. The receptors originated from an adult in good health. The CDR3 runs from the conserved cysteine through the conserved F or W. Each record gives: D gene, clone size, V gene, J gene, CDR3 DNA, CDR3 protein. A D gene is named only where the DNA matches it firmly. The listing skips clone size in some rows; elsewhere it reads once, few, many or a size class.

d_gene: TRBD1; abundance: .; v_gene: TRBV5-4; j_gene: TRBJ2-3; CDR3nt: TGTGCCAGCAGCGCCGGGACGGGACAGGGGACAGATACGCAGTATTTT; CDR3aa: CASSAGTGQGTDTQYF
d_gene: .; abundance: few; v_gene: TRBV18; j_gene: TRBJ2-7; CDR3nt: TGTGCCAGCTCTCAAGCCGGGAGCTCCTACGAGCAGTACTTC; CDR3aa: CASSQAGSSYEQYF
d_gene: TRBD1; abundance: .; v_gene: TRBV5-5; j_gene: TRBJ1-2; CDR3nt: TGTGCCAGCAGCTTGTGGACAGGGGATGGCTACACCTTC; CDR3aa: CASSLWTGDGYTF
d_gene: TRBD1; abundance: .; v_gene: TRBV19; j_gene: TRBJ1-1; CDR3nt: TGTGCCAGTAGGGGGGACAGAGAGAACACTGAAGCTTTCTTT; CDR3aa: CASRGDRENTEAFF
d_gene: .; abundance: .; v_gene: TRBV14; j_gene: TRBJ2-3; CDR3nt: TGTGCCAGCAGCCAGAGACTAGTCGGGCCAGTAGATACGCAGTATTTT; CDR3aa: CASSQRLVGPVDTQYF
d_gene: .; abundance: .; v_gene: TRBV5-1; j_gene: TRBJ1-4; CDR3nt: TGCGCCAGCAGCTTGGTTGGGAGGAATGAAAAACTGTTTTTT; CDR3aa: CASSLVGRNEKLFF
d_gene: .; abundance: .; v_gene: TRBV29-1; j_gene: TRBJ1-5; CDR3nt: TGCAGCGCTAAGTGGAGCAATCAGCCCCAGCATTTT; CDR3aa: CSAKWSNQPQHF
d_gene: .; abundance: .; v_gene: TRBV18; j_gene: TRBJ2-5; CDR3nt: TGTGCCAGCTCACCAATACGAGGCGAGACCCAGTACTTC; CDR3aa: CASSPIRGETQYF
d_gene: .; abundance: .; v_gene: TRBV7-9; j_gene: TRBJ2-2; CDR3nt: TGTGCCAGCAGCTTAGTCCTTAACACCGGGGAGCTGTTTTTT; CDR3aa: CASSLVLNTGELFF
d_gene: .; abundance: .; v_gene: TRBV28; j_gene: TRBJ1-4; CDR3nt: TGTGCCAGCAGCCTACACAACGAGGTTGAAAAACTGTTTTTT; CDR3aa: CASSLHNEVEKLFF
d_gene: TRBD2; abundance: .; v_gene: TRBV28; j_gene: TRBJ2-7; CDR3nt: TGTGCCAGCAGTAGACTCCGCGGGGGTATTTACGAGCAGTACTTC; CDR3aa: CASSRLRGGIYEQYF
d_gene: TRBD2; abundance: .; v_gene: TRBV5-6; j_gene: TRBJ2-5; CDR3nt: TGTGCCAGCAGCCCATTGACGCGGGGGGCGTCCGACCTTTTCGAGACCCAGTACTTC; CDR3aa: CASSPLTRGASDLFETQYF
d_gene: .; abundance: .; v_gene: TRBV29-1; j_gene: TRBJ1-1; CDR3nt: TGCAGCGTTGTAGGGGCAACTGAAGCTTTCTTT; CDR3aa: CSVVGATEAFF
d_gene: .; abundance: .; v_gene: TRBV6-5; j_gene: TRBJ2-7; CDR3nt: TGTGCCAGCACCGCGACGACCAGGCTCTCCTACGAGCAGTACTTC; CDR3aa: CASTATTRLSYEQYF
d_gene: .; abundance: .; v_gene: TRBV6-2/TRBV6-3; j_gene: TRBJ1-3; CDR3nt: TGTGCCAGCAGTTCGGCACTCTCTGGAAACACCATATATTTT; CDR3aa: CASSSALSGNTIYF
d_gene: .; abundance: .; v_gene: TRBV27; j_gene: TRBJ1-2; CDR3nt: TGTGCCAGCAGTAGGGACCCTAACTATGGCTACACCTTC; CDR3aa: CASSRDPNYGYTF
d_gene: .; abundance: .; v_gene: TRBV28; j_gene: TRBJ2-6; CDR3nt: TGTGCCAGCAGTCCAACCCTGGGCAGGTCCTCTGGGGCCAACGTCCTGACTTTC; CDR3aa: CASSPTLGRSSGANVLTF
d_gene: .; abundance: .; v_gene: TRBV6-2/TRBV6-3; j_gene: TRBJ1-2; CDR3nt: TGTGCCAGCAGTCGACTGTCGAACTATGGCTACACCTTC; CDR3aa: CASSRLSNYGYTF
d_gene: .; abundance: once; v_gene: TRBV14; j_gene: TRBJ2-3; CDR3nt: TGTGCCAGCAGCCAAGAGGGGCTAAGCACAGATACGCAGTATTTT; CDR3aa: CASSQEGLSTDTQYF
d_gene: TRBD2; abundance: .; v_gene: TRBV5-8; j_gene: TRBJ2-5; CDR3nt: TGTGCCAGCAGCTGGGTAGCGGGGGGAGAGACCCAGTACTTC; CDR3aa: CASSWVAGGETQYF
d_gene: TRBD1; abundance: .; v_gene: TRBV18; j_gene: TRBJ2-1; CDR3nt: TGTGCCAGCTCACAGGGACAGGGGGACTACAATGAGCAGTTCTTC; CDR3aa: CASSQGQGDYNEQFF
d_gene: .; abundance: .; v_gene: TRBV6-1; j_gene: TRBJ1-5; CDR3nt: TGTGCCAGCAGTGAATTATTGGTGGGTCAGATTAGCAATCAGCCCCAGCATTTT; CDR3aa: CASSELLVGQISNQPQHF
d_gene: .; abundance: .; v_gene: TRBV4-1; j_gene: TRBJ2-7; CDR3nt: TGCGCCAGCAGCCAAACGAACTCCAACGAGCAGTACTTC; CDR3aa: CASSQTNSNEQYF
d_gene: .; abundance: once; v_gene: TRBV5-1; j_gene: TRBJ2-3; CDR3nt: TGCGCCGGAAGACCCCTCACAGATACGCAGTATTTT; CDR3aa: CAGRPLTDTQYF
d_gene: TRBD1; abundance: once; v_gene: TRBV19; j_gene: TRBJ1-5; CDR3nt: TGTGCCAGTAGTAGGACAGGGTATCAGCCCCAGCATTTT; CDR3aa: CASSRTGYQPQHF
d_gene: .; abundance: .; v_gene: TRBV3-1/TRBV3-2; j_gene: TRBJ1-2; CDR3nt: TGTGCCAGCAGCCAAGATCTGGTCAAGGCTAACTATGGCTACACCTTC; CDR3aa: CASSQDLVKANYGYTF
d_gene: .; abundance: few; v_gene: TRBV2; j_gene: TRBJ1-4; CDR3nt: TGTGCCAGCAGTGGGGAAAAACTGTTTTTT; CDR3aa: CASSGEKLFF
d_gene: TRBD2; abundance: .; v_gene: TRBV19; j_gene: TRBJ2-1; CDR3nt: TGTGCCAGTAGTATCCTCGGACTAGAACACAATGAGCAGTTCTTC; CDR3aa: CASSILGLEHNEQFF
d_gene: .; abundance: .; v_gene: TRBV7-9; j_gene: TRBJ1-2; CDR3nt: TGTGCCAGCAGCTTAGTCGGGGTAGGCGGCTACACCTTC; CDR3aa: CASSLVGVGGYTF
d_gene: .; abundance: .; v_gene: TRBV4-2; j_gene: TRBJ2-3; CDR3nt: TGTGCCAGCAGCCAAGATCGATTGAACACAGATACGCAGTATTTT; CDR3aa: CASSQDRLNTDTQYF
d_gene: .; abundance: .; v_gene: TRBV2; j_gene: TRBJ1-2; CDR3nt: TGTGCCAGCAGTGAGCTCCAGGGGAGAGGCTACACCTTC; CDR3aa: CASSELQGRGYTF
d_gene: TRBD1; abundance: .; v_gene: TRBV10-3; j_gene: TRBJ1-2; CDR3nt: TGTGCCATCACCAAAGGACAGGGGTCGAACTATGGCTACACCTTC; CDR3aa: CAITKGQGSNYGYTF
d_gene: .; abundance: once; v_gene: TRBV11-2; j_gene: TRBJ2-1; CDR3nt: TGTGCCAGCAGCCCCCTCCGGGGGATTACAATTGAGCAGTTCTTC; CDR3aa: CASSPLRGITIEQFF
d_gene: .; abundance: .; v_gene: TRBV12-3/TRBV12-4; j_gene: TRBJ1-1; CDR3nt: TGTGCCAGCAGCACTCCAATGAACACTGAAGCTTTCTTT; CDR3aa: CASSTPMNTEAFF
d_gene: TRBD2; abundance: .; v_gene: TRBV5-6; j_gene: TRBJ2-3; CDR3nt: TGTGCCGGGCCACTAGCGGGGAGCACAGATACGCAGTATTTT; CDR3aa: CAGPLAGSTDTQYF
d_gene: .; abundance: .; v_gene: TRBV2; j_gene: TRBJ1-1; CDR3nt: TGTGCCACCCTCGACAGGAACACTGAAGCTTTCTTT; CDR3aa: CATLDRNTEAFF
d_gene: TRBD1; abundance: .; v_gene: TRBV6-5; j_gene: TRBJ1-1; CDR3nt: TGTGCCAGCAGCAGGAGGGGGCGCACTGAAGCTTTCTTT; CDR3aa: CASSRRGRTEAFF
d_gene: .; abundance: .; v_gene: TRBV7-9; j_gene: TRBJ1-4; CDR3nt: TGTGCCAGCAGCAATTCCCTTGGGGGTGAAAAACTGTTTTTT; CDR3aa: CASSNSLGGEKLFF
d_gene: .; abundance: few; v_gene: TRBV7-9; j_gene: TRBJ2-7; CDR3nt: TGTGCCAGCAGCTTAGGAGAATCCTTTGGCGAGCAGTACTTC; CDR3aa: CASSLGESFGEQYF
d_gene: TRBD1; abundance: .; v_gene: TRBV3-1/TRBV3-2; j_gene: TRBJ2-3; CDR3nt: TGTGCCAGCAGCCGGGGGACAGCAGCGCAGTATTTT; CDR3aa: CASSRGTAAQYF
d_gene: .; abundance: many; v_gene: TRBV6-5; j_gene: TRBJ1-3; CDR3nt: TGTGCCAGCAGTTCCGACGGGCTCTCTGGAAACACCATATATTTT; CDR3aa: CASSSDGLSGNTIYF